This is a list of T cell receptor beta chains from one sample in a study of cytomegalovirus exposure and HLA in healthy donors. The data were produced by immunoSEQ multiplex PCR, yet TCRdb's version contains in-frame clones alone and is incomplete. The sample lists about 150,000 clones, approximately 82% occurring once. What was sequenced was PBMCs. The receptors were sampled from a woman aged 50 to 60 in good health and CMV-seropositive. CDR3s include the opening cysteine and the closing phenylalanine or tryptophan. The order of the fields is D gene, V gene, clone size, J gene, CDR3 protein, CDR3 DNA. A D gene is named only where the DNA matches it firmly. A row's size may be missing; if present it is once, few, many or a size class.

TRBD1	TRBV19	.	TRBJ1-5	CASRTRTGASNQPQHF	TGTGCCAGTAGAACTAGGACAGGAGCGAGCAATCAGCCCCAGCATTTT
.	TRBV9	.	TRBJ2-3	CASSVGGRRTDTQYF	TGTGCCAGCAGCGTGGGGGGGCGGCGCACAGATACGCAGTATTTT
.	TRBV27	.	TRBJ1-1	CASSLMGAGTEAFF	TGTGCCAGCAGCTTAATGGGGGCCGGCACTGAAGCTTTCTTT
.	TRBV30	.	TRBJ2-1	CAWSSGSGYNEQFF	TGTGCCTGGAGTTCCGGGTCAGGGTACAATGAGCAGTTCTTC
TRBD2	TRBV4-1	.	TRBJ2-3	CASSQGVASGLTDTQYF	TGCGCCAGCAGCCAAGGGGTCGCTAGCGGGTTAACAGATACGCAGTATTTT
.	TRBV5-1	.	TRBJ2-7	CASRRTDSSYEQYF	TGCGCCAGCAGGAGGACGGACAGCTCCTACGAGCAGTACTTC
TRBD1	TRBV2	.	TRBJ2-2	CASSELGVQGAGGELFF	TGTGCCAGCAGTGAACTGGGTGTGCAGGGGGCTGGCGGGGAGCTGTTTTTT
TRBD1	TRBV30	.	TRBJ1-1	CAFRDRGRGENTEAFF	TGTGCCTTCCGGGACAGGGGGCGCGGGGAGAACACTGAAGCTTTCTTT
.	TRBV5-1	.	TRBJ1-2	CASSLGPEGYTF	TGCGCCAGCAGCTTGGGACCGGAGGGCTACACCTTC
.	TRBV23-1	.	TRBJ1-1	CASSQSESRGAFF	TGCGCCAGCAGTCAATCGGAGTCTCGGGGGGCTTTCTTT
.	TRBV7-9	.	TRBJ2-3	CASSFSSVADTQYF	TGTGCCAGCAGCTTCTCTAGCGTCGCAGATACGCAGTATTTT
TRBD1	TRBV7-2	.	TRBJ1-5	CASSLASSVAGRGTGLEPQHF	TGTGCCAGCAGCTTAGCCAGTTCAGTGGCGGGGCGGGGGACAGGGCTTGAACCCCAGCATTTT
.	TRBV6-6	.	TRBJ2-7	CASQGMRSYEQYF	TGTGCCAGCCAGGGGATGAGGTCCTACGAGCAGTACTTC
TRBD1	TRBV10-2	few	TRBJ1-2	CASRTGGVGYGYTF	TGCGCCAGCAGAACAGGGGGCGTCGGCTATGGCTACACCTTC
.	TRBV19	.	TRBJ2-4	CASSSQGAAKNIQYF	TGTGCCAGCTCCAGCCAAGGGGCGGCCAAAAACATTCAGTACTTC
.	TRBV6-5	.	TRBJ1-6	CASSPPPRRNSPLHF	TGTGCCAGCAGTCCCCCCCCGCGCCGGAATTCACCCCTCCACTTT
.	TRBV5-1	.	TRBJ2-7	CASSLAGNEQYF	TGCGCCAGCAGCTTGGCCGGGAACGAGCAGTACTTC
TRBD2	TRBV6-1	many	TRBJ2-7	CASTSGGAGSYEQYF	TGTGCCAGTACCAGCGGGGGGGCCGGTTCCTACGAGCAGTACTTC
TRBD2	TRBV29-1	.	TRBJ2-7	CSARGGGEQYF	TGCAGCGCTCGGGGGGGCGGCGAGCAGTACTTC
.	TRBV5-1	few	TRBJ1-6	CASSLETYPRPSPLHF	TGCGCCAGCAGCTTGGAGACTTACCCGAGGCCTTCACCCCTCCACTTT
TRBD1	TRBV19	few	TRBJ2-2	CATSRGTENTGELFF	TGTGCCACTAGTAGGGGGACAGAGAACACCGGGGAGCTGTTTTTT
.	TRBV30	.	TRBJ1-5	CAWSSGGRNQPQHF	TGTGCCTGGAGTTCGGGGGGCCGCAATCAGCCCCAGCATTTT
.	TRBV29-1	.	TRBJ2-7	CSIFTGYEQYF	TGCAGCATATTCACAGGGTACGAGCAGTACTTC
TRBD2	TRBV6-1	.	TRBJ2-2	CASSEIAGGPTGELFF	TGTGCCAGCAGTGAAATTGCGGGGGGGCCCACCGGGGAGCTGTTTTTT
.	TRBV6-1	.	TRBJ1-2	CASSAQGRGYTF	TGTGCCAGCAGTGCACAGGGTCGGGGCTACACCTTC
.	TRBV15	.	TRBJ1-4	CATSRGQADEKLFF	TGTGCCACCAGCAGAGGACAGGCGGACGAAAAACTGTTTTTT
.	TRBV7-2	.	TRBJ1-3	CASSLRGNTIYF	TGTGCCAGCAGCTTGAGGGGAAACACCATATATTTT
.	TRBV27	.	TRBJ1-1	CASSSSVQSTEAFF	TGTGCCAGCAGTTCATCGGTACAAAGCACTGAAGCTTTCTTT
.	TRBV10-1	.	TRBJ2-3	CASSDYPARRTDTQYF	TGCGCCAGCAGTGACTACCCAGCGAGACGCACAGATACGCAGTATTTT
.	TRBV21-1	.	TRBJ1-3	CASGIPGQGASSGNTIYF	TGTGCCAGCGGAATTCCGGGACAGGGAGCGTCCTCTGGAAACACCATATATTTT
TRBD1	TRBV6-1	.	TRBJ1-4	CASSGQGVANEKLFF	TGTGCCAGCAGTGGCCAGGGGGTAGCTAATGAAAAACTGTTTTTT
TRBD2	TRBV10-3	once	TRBJ2-7	CAISEGIAGGPYEQYF	TGTGCCATCAGTGAGGGAATAGCGGGGGGGCCCTACGAGCAGTACTTC
.	TRBV5-1	.	TRBJ2-1	CASSTAGVTYNEQFF	TGCGCCAGCAGCACTGCAGGGGTCACCTACAATGAGCAGTTCTTC
TRBD2	TRBV7-3	.	TRBJ2-1	CASSLTGLAGGYNEQFF	TGTGCCAGCAGCTTAACCGGACTAGCGGGGGGTTACAATGAGCAGTTCTTC
.	TRBV10-3	.	TRBJ2-7	CAISESGTGQDEQYF	TGTGCCATCAGTGAGTCAGGAACAGGACAAGACGAGCAGTACTTC
.	TRBV4-1	.	TRBJ2-3	CASSQDTQTDTQYF	TGCGCCAGCAGCCAAGACACGCAGACAGATACGCAGTATTTT
.	TRBV5-1	.	TRBJ2-7	CASSLSGGVSYEQYF	TGCGCCAGCAGCTTGTCGGGTGGAGTATCCTACGAGCAGTACTTC
.	TRBV6-1	.	TRBJ2-7	CASSAGTPRGEQYF	TGTGCCAGCAGTGCCGGGACTCCTCGAGGCGAGCAGTACTTC
.	TRBV9	.	TRBJ2-3	CASSVSLFTDTQYF	TGTGCCAGCAGCGTTAGCCTGTTCACAGATACGCAGTATTTT
TRBD1	TRBV19	.	TRBJ1-6	CASRLGQNNSPLHF	TGTGCCAGTAGACTGGGACAGAATAATTCACCCCTCCACTTT
TRBD2	TRBV7-9	.	TRBJ2-3	CASSRRASGGYNTQYF	TGTGCCAGCAGCCGACGGGCTAGCGGGGGATACAATACGCAGTATTTT
.	TRBV6-1	.	TRBJ2-2	CASKGTELNTGELFF	TGTGCCTCCAAAGGTACAGAGCTAAACACCGGGGAGCTGTTTTTT
TRBD1	TRBV5-1	.	TRBJ2-7	CASSWTGTHEQYF	TGCGCCAGCAGTTGGACAGGGACCCACGAGCAGTACTTC
.	TRBV7-9	.	TRBJ2-3	CASSARLEATDTQYF	TGTGCCAGCAGCGCGAGACTCGAGGCAACAGATACGCAGTATTTT